The 2 T cell receptor beta chains reported below all come from one sample, sequenced in a study of blood T cell repertoires in COVID-19. Some clones are missing from TCRdb's copy, which holds only in-frame ones; the method was immunoSEQ multiplex PCR. In the table there are about 150,000 clones, 80% to 90% of which are singletons. Sequenced input: PBMCs or T cells enriched from blood (not recorded which). These receptors were collected from a man aged 50 or older who had recovered from COVID-19.

This clone was counted a single time. This chain links TRBV5-4 with TRBJ1-3; D is unclear. Trimming removed 2 bases from V and 2 bases from J, with 8 bases in between. The CDR3 has 14 amino acids. Looked up from germline, CDR1 is SGHNT and CDR2 is YYREEE (reference sequence). In nucleotides, the CDR3 is TGTGCCAGCAGCTTAAGGGAGGCTGGAAACACCATATATTTT. As protein: CASSLREAGNTIYF.

The chain employs TRBV5-1 and TRBJ1-2; D remains unclear. V dropped 0 bases and J dropped 4 bases, with 4 bases sitting between them. The CDR3 runs 12 residues. In germline, CDR1 is SGHRS, CDR2 YFSETQ. The CDR3 sequence is CASSLASYGYTF. The CDR3 DNA reads TGCGCCAGCAGCTTGGCCAGCTATGGCTACACCTTC.